These T cell receptor beta chains were read from a single sample in a study of blood T cell repertoires in COVID-19. Libraries were prepared by immunoSEQ multiplex PCR; TCRdb keeps only in-frame clonotypes and omits some of them. The sample yields approximately 200,000 clones, over 75% seen once. The specimen was peripheral blood. These receptors all come from a man between 60 and 75 years old with acute or convalescent COVID-19. Each CDR3 is given with its conserved first and last residue. The order of the fields is D gene, J gene, V gene, CDR3 DNA, CDR3 protein. The D gene is left open where the match is weak.

TRBD2,TRBJ2-2,TRBV19,TGTGCCAGTAGCATGAGCGGGAGAGGGCACGGGGAGCTGTTTTTT,CASSMSGRGHGELFF
.,TRBJ2-3,TRBV25-1,TGTGCCAGCAGTGAGCACAGTACCTTGGGTGATACGCAGTATTTT,CASSEHSTLGDTQYF
TRBD2,TRBJ2-1,TRBV7-2,TGTGCCAGCAGCTTAGGTTATTTTGCGGGGGGAGAGCAGTTCTTC,CASSLGYFAGGEQFF
TRBD2,TRBJ2-3,TRBV27,TGTGCCAGCAGTCCACGGGGGGTTGAGGGGTTAGTTGTCGGAGATACGCAGTATTTT,CASSPRGVEGLVVGDTQYF
TRBD2,TRBJ2-1,TRBV6-1,TGTGCCAGCAGTGAAGAGTTGCTAGCGGCCTACAATGAGCAGTTCTTC,CASSEELLAAYNEQFF
TRBD1,TRBJ2-7,TRBV11-2,TGTGCCAGCAGTCGGACAGGCATTTACGAGCAGTACTTC,CASSRTGIYEQYF
.,TRBJ1-1,TRBV9,TGTGCCAGCAGCGTAGATTCAGGCCGGACTGAAGCTTTCTTT,CASSVDSGRTEAFF
.,TRBJ2-2,TRBV2,TGTGCCAGCAGTGAAGATGGAGGGGGGGAGCTGTTTTTT,CASSEDGGGELFF
.,TRBJ2-7,TRBV28,TGTGCCAGCACCTCACTCCTCCCCAACGAGCAGTACTTC,CASTSLLPNEQYF
.,TRBJ2-7,TRBV11-2,TGTGCCAGCAGCGATAACAGGGACTACGAGCAGTACTTC,CASSDNRDYEQYF